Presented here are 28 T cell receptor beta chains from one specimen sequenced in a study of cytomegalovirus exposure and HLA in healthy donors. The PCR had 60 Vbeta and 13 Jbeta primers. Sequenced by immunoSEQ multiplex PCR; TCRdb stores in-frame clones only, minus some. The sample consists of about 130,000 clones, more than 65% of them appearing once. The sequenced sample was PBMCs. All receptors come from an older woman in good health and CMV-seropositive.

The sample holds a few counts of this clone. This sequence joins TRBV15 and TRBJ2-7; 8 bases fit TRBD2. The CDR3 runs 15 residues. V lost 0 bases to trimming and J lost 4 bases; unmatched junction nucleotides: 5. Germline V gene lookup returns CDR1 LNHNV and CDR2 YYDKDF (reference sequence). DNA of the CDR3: TGTGCCACCAGCAGAGAAACTAGCGGTTCATACGAGCAGTACTTC. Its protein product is CATSRETSGSYEQYF. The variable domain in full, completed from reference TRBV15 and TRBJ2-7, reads DAMVIQNPRYQVTQFGKPVTLSCSQTLNHNVMYWYQQKSSQAPKLLFHYYDKDFNNEADTPDNFQSRRPNTSFCFLDIRSPGLGDTAMYLCATSRETSGSYEQYFGPGTRLTVT.

For the CDR3, the DNA is TGTGCCAGCAGCTTAGCTCGCTCCTACAATGAGCAGTTCTTC. Translated: CASSLARSYNEQFF. The chain links TRBV7-6 to TRBJ2-1, with D unresolved. V gave up 0 bases and J gave up 0 bases, with 3 bases separating them. This CDR3 contains 14 residues. Germline values: CDR1 SGHVS, CDR2 FNYEAQ.

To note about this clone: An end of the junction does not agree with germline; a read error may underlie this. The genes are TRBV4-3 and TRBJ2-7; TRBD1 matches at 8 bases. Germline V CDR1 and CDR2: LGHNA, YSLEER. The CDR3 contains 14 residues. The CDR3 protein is CASSRSGGSYGQYF. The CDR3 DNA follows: TGCGCCAGCAGCCGATCAGGGGGCTCCTACGGGCAGTACTTC.

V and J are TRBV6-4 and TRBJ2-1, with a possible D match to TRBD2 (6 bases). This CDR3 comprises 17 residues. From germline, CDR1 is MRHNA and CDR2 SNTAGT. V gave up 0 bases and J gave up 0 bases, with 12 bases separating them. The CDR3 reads CASSDSGGPSSYNEQFF. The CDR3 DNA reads TGTGCCAGCAGTGACTCTGGAGGGCCGAGCTCCTACAATGAGCAGTTCTTC.

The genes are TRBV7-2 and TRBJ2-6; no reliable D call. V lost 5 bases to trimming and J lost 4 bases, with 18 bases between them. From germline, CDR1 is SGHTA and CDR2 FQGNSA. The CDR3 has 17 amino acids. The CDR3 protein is CASSLRPLALGANVLTF. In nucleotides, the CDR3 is TGTGCCAGCAGCCTCCGCCCCCTGGCATTGGGGGCCAACGTCCTGACTTTC.

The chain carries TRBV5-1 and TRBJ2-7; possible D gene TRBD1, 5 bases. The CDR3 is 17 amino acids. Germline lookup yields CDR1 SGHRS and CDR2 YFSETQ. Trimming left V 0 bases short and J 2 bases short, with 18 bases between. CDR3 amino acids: CASSLALDTSLTYEQYF. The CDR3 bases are TGCGCCAGCAGCTTGGCCTTGGACACATCGCTTACCTACGAGCAGTACTTC.

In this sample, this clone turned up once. DNA of the CDR3: TGTGCCAGCAGTTCCCAGACCGGGACTACCACCGGGGAGCTGTTTTTT. Its translation is CASSSQTGTTTGELFF. This rearrangement joins TRBV27 to TRBJ2-2, with 7 bases lining up with TRBD2. The CDR3 spans 16 residues. J gave up 4 bases and V 4 bases, and 9 bases lay outside the gene matches. CDR1 is MNHEY and CDR2 is SMNVEV in the germline V gene (reference sequence).

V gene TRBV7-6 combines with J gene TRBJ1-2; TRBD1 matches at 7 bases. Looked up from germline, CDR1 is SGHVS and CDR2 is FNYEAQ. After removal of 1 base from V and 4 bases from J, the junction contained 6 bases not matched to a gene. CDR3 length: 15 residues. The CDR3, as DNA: TGTGCCAGCAGCTTAGGACAGGGAGAGGGCTATGGCTACACCTTC. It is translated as CASSLGQGEGYGYTF.

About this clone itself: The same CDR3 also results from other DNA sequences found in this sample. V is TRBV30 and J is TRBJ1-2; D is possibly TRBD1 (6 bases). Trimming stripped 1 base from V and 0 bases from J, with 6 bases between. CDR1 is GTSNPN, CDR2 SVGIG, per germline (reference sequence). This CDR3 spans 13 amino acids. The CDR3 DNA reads TGTGCCTGGAGTGAGGGGGCTAACTATGGCTACACCTTC. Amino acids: CAWSEGANYGYTF.

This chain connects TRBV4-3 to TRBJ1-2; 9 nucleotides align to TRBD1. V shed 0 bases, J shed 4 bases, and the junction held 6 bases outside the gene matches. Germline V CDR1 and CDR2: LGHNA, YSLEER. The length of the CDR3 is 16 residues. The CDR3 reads CASSQEWGQGTYGYTF. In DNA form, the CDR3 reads TGCGCCAGCAGCCAAGAGTGGGGACAGGGAACCTATGGCTACACCTTC.

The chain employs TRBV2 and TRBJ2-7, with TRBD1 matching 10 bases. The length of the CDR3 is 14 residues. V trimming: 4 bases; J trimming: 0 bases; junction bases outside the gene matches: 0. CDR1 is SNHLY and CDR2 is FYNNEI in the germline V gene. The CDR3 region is CASSGTGGSYEQYF. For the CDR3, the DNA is TGTGCCAGCAGTGGGACAGGGGGCTCCTACGAGCAGTACTTC.

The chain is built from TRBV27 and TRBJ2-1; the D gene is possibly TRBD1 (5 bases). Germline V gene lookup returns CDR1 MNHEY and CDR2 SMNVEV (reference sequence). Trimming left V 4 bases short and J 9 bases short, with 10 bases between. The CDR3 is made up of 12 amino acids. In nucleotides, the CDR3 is TGTGCCAGCAGTTCAGGGTTGACTGAGCAGTTCTTC. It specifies CASSSGLTEQFF.

The CDR3 sequence: CASSVDVGGSGNTIYF. CDR3 nucleotides: TGTGCCAGCAGCGTAGATGTGGGGGGCTCTGGAAACACCATATATTTT. The V call is TRBV9, the J call TRBJ1-3, with D perhaps TRBD1 (5 bases). This CDR3 has 16 residues. Trimming removed 0 bases at V and 0 bases at J, with 10 bases between. In germline, CDR1 is SGDLS, CDR2 YYNGEE.

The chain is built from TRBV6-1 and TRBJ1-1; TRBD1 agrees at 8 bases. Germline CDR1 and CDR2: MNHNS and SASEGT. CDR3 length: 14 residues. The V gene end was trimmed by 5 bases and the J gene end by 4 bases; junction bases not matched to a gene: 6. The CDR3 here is CASSSDRVSTEAFF. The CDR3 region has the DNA TGTGCCAGCAGTTCGGACAGGGTCTCCACTGAAGCTTTCTTT.

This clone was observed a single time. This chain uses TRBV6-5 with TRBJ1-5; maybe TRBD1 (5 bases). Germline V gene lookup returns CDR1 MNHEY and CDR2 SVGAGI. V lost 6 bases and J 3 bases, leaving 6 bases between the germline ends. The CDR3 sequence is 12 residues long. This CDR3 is CASRGPNQPQHF. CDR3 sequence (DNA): TGTGCCAGCAGGGGGCCCAATCAGCCCCAGCATTTT.

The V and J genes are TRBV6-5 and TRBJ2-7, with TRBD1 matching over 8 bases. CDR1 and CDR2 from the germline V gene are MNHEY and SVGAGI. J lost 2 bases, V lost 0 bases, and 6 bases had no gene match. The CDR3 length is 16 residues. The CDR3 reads CASSYSLQGAAYEQYF. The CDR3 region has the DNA TGTGCCAGCAGTTACTCCCTCCAGGGGGCTGCCTACGAGCAGTACTTC.

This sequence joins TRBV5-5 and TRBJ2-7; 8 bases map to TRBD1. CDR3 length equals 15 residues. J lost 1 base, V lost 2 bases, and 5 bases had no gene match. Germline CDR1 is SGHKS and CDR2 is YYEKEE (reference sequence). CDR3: CASSLRTGTSYEQYF. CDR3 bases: TGTGCCAGCAGCTTAAGGACAGGGACTTCCTACGAGCAGTACTTC.

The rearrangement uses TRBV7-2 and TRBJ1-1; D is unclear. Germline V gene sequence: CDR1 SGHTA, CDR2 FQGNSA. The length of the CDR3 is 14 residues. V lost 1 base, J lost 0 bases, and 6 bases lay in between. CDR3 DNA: TGTGCCAGCAGCTTAGTTGGAGTGAACACTGAAGCTTTCTTT. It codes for CASSLVGVNTEAFF.

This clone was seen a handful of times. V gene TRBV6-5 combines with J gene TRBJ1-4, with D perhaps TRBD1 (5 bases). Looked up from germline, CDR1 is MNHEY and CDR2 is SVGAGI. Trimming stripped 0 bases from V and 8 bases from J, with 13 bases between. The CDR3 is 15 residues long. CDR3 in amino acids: CASSYSGPVAEKLFF. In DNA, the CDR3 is TGTGCCAGCAGTTACTCGGGGCCAGTTGCGGAAAAACTGTTTTTT.

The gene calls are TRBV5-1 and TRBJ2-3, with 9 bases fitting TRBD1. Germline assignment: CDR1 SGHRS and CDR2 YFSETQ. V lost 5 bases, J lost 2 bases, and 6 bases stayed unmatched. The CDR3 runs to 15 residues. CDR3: CASRRGQGYTDTQYF. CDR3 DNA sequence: TGCGCCAGCAGACGGGGACAGGGCTACACAGATACGCAGTATTTT.

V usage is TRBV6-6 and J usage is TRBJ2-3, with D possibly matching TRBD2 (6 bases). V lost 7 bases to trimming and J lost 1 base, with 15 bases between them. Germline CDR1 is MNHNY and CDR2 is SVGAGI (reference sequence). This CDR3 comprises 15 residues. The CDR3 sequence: CASNPGDLGTDTQYF. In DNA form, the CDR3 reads TGTGCCAGCAATCCTGGGGACTTAGGCACAGATACGCAGTATTTT.

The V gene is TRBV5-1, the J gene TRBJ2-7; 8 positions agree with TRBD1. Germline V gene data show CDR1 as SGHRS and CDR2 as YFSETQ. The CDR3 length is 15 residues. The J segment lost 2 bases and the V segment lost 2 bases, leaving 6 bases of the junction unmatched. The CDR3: CASSFRAGGPYEQYF. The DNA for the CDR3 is TGCGCCAGCAGCTTTCGGGCAGGGGGCCCCTACGAGCAGTACTTC.

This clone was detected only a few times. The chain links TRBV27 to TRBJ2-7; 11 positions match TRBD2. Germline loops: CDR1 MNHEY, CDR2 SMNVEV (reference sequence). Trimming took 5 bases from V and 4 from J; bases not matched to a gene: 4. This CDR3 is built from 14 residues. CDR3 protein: CASSNSGGAYEQYF. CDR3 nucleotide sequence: TGTGCCAGCAGTAATAGCGGGGGGGCTTACGAGCAGTACTTC.

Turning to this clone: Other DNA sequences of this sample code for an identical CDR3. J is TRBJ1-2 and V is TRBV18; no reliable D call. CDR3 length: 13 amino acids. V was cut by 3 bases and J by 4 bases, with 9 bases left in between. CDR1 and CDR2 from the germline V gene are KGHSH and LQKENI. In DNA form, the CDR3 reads TGTGCCAGCTCACCGGACGGAGGCTATGGCTACACCTTC. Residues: CASSPDGGYGYTF. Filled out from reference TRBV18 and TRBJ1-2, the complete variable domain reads NAGVMQNPRHLVRRRGQEARLRCSPMKGHSHVYWYRQLPEEGLKFMVYLQKENIIDESGMPKERFSAEFPKEGPSILRIQQVVRGDSAAYFCASSPDGGYGYTFGSGTRLTVV.

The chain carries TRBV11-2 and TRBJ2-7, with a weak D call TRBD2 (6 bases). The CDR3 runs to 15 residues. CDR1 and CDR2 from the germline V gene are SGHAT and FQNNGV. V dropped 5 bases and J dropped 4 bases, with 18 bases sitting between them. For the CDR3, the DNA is TGTGCCAGCAGCGAACGGGACGGGGGACCTTACGAGCAGTACTTC. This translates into CASSERDGGPYEQYF.

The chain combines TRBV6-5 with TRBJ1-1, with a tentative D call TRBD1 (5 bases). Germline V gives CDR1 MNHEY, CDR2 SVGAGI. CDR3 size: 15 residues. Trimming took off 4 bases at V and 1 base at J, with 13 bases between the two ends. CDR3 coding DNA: TGTGCCAGCAGTTTGATGGCAAGGGGGAACACTGAAGCTTTCTTT. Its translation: CASSLMARGNTEAFF.

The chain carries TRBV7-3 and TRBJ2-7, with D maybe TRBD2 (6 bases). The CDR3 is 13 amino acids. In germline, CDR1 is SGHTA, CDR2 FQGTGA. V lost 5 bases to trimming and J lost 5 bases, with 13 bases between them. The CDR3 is CASSPRGVDEQYF. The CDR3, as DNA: TGTGCCAGCAGCCCCCGCGGGGTGGACGAGCAGTACTTC. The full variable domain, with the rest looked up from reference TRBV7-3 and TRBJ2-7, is GAGVSQTPSNKVTEKGKYVELRCDPISGHTALYWYRQSLGQGPEFLIYFQGTGAADDSGLPNDRFFAVRPEGSVSTLKIQRTERGDSAVYLCASSPRGVDEQYFGPGTRLTVT.

CDR3 nucleotides: TGTGCCAGCAGTGCTAACGGGACACCCGTCCGGGTTCACTTT. Amino acid sequence: CASSANGTPVRVHF. The chain couples TRBV25-1 to TRBJ1-6, with D possibly matching TRBD1 (6 bases). V was clipped by 4 bases and J by 19 bases, with 23 bases between them. Germline assignment: CDR1 MGHDK and CDR2 SYGVNS. This CDR3 is 14 amino acids long.